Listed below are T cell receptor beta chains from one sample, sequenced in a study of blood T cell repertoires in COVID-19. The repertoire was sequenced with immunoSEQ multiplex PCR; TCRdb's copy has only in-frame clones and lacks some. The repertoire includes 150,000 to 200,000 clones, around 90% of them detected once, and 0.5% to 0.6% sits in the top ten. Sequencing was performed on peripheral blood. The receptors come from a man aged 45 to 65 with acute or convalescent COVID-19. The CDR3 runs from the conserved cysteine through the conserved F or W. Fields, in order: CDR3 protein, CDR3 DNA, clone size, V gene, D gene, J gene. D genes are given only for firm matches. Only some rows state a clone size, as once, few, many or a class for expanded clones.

CDR3 protein: CASSRSQITDTQYF
CDR3 DNA: TGTGCCAGCAGTAGGAGTCAGATCACAGATACGCAGTATTTT
clone size: NA
V gene: TRBV28
D gene: NA
J gene: TRBJ2-3

CDR3 protein: CANGPGAGTGELFF
CDR3 DNA: TGTGCCAACGGGCCGGGAGCAGGTACCGGGGAGCTGTTTTTT
clone size: NA
V gene: TRBV27
D gene: NA
J gene: TRBJ2-2

CDR3 protein: CASSLSGTMSSYEQYF
CDR3 DNA: TGTGCCAGCAGTTTATCGGGGACAATGAGCTCCTACGAGCAGTACTTC
clone size: NA
V gene: TRBV27
D gene: NA
J gene: TRBJ2-7

CDR3 protein: CARSLVAGHEQYF
CDR3 DNA: TGTGCCAGAAGCTTGGTCGCGGGCCACGAGCAGTACTTC
clone size: few
V gene: TRBV5-3
D gene: NA
J gene: TRBJ2-7

CDR3 protein: CASSPASGTGELFF
CDR3 DNA: TGTGCCAGCTCACCAGCTAGTGGCACCGGGGAGCTGTTTTTT
clone size: NA
V gene: TRBV18
D gene: NA
J gene: TRBJ2-2

CDR3 protein: CSAADGNNEQFF
CDR3 DNA: TGCAGCGCCGCGGACGGGAACAATGAGCAGTTCTTC
clone size: NA
V gene: TRBV29-1
D gene: NA
J gene: TRBJ2-1

CDR3 protein: CASNVRGQPQHF
CDR3 DNA: TGTGCCAGCAATGTACGGGGTCAGCCCCAGCATTTT
clone size: NA
V gene: TRBV6-5
D gene: NA
J gene: TRBJ1-5

CDR3 protein: CASLKTGPGEAFF
CDR3 DNA: TGTGCCAGCCTAAAGACAGGGCCAGGAGAAGCTTTCTTT
clone size: NA
V gene: TRBV7-2
D gene: TRBD1
J gene: TRBJ1-1

CDR3 protein: CASRRTGTVYGYTF
CDR3 DNA: TGTGCCAGCAGACGGACAGGGACTGTTTATGGCTACACCTTC
clone size: NA
V gene: TRBV6-5
D gene: TRBD1
J gene: TRBJ1-2

CDR3 protein: CASSLGQSLGEQYF
CDR3 DNA: TGCGCCAGCAGCTTGGGACAGTCCCTTGGCGAGCAGTACTTC
clone size: once
V gene: TRBV5-1
D gene: NA
J gene: TRBJ2-7

CDR3 protein: CASSSNGELFF
CDR3 DNA: TGTGCCAGCAGCTCCAACGGGGAGCTGTTTTTT
clone size: NA
V gene: TRBV7-3
D gene: NA
J gene: TRBJ2-2

CDR3 protein: CASSFVAQGTAYNSPLHF
CDR3 DNA: TGTGCCAGCAGTTTTGTGGCCCAAGGGACAGCCTATAATTCACCCCTCCACTTT
clone size: NA
V gene: TRBV28
D gene: TRBD1
J gene: TRBJ1-6

CDR3 protein: CASSTRLAGMGTGELFF
CDR3 DNA: TGTGCCAGCAGTACAAGACTAGCGGGAATGGGGACCGGGGAGCTGTTTTTT
clone size: NA
V gene: TRBV27
D gene: TRBD2
J gene: TRBJ2-2

CDR3 protein: CASSRQGLSYEQYF
CDR3 DNA: TGTGCCAGTAGTAGACAGGGACTCAGCTACGAGCAGTACTTC
clone size: NA
V gene: TRBV19
D gene: NA
J gene: TRBJ2-7

CDR3 protein: CASSQDSRGLAEAFF
CDR3 DNA: TGCGCCAGCAGCCAAGATAGCAGGGGGCTAGCTGAAGCTTTCTTT
clone size: NA
V gene: TRBV4-3
D gene: TRBD1
J gene: TRBJ1-1

CDR3 protein: CASSLSSGDGQPQHF
CDR3 DNA: TGTGCCAGCAGCTTATCGTCAGGGGATGGACAGCCCCAGCATTTT
clone size: NA
V gene: TRBV7-8
D gene: NA
J gene: TRBJ1-5

CDR3 protein: CASSPIKPTPYTGAGELFF
CDR3 DNA: TGTGCCAGCTCACCCATTAAACCAACCCCGTATACAGGGGCCGGGGAGCTGTTTTTT
clone size: NA
V gene: TRBV18
D gene: TRBD1
J gene: TRBJ2-2

CDR3 protein: CASSPGGNTIYF
CDR3 DNA: TGTGCCAGCAGCCCAGGTGGAAACACCATATATTTT
clone size: once
V gene: TRBV14
D gene: NA
J gene: TRBJ1-3

CDR3 protein: CASSYVGTGIRQPQHF
CDR3 DNA: TGTGCCAGCAGTTACGTCGGGACAGGAATTCGTCAGCCCCAGCATTTT
clone size: NA
V gene: TRBV6-6
D gene: TRBD1
J gene: TRBJ1-5

CDR3 protein: CASSVNLGTVNYGYTF
CDR3 DNA: TGTGCCAGCAGCGTCAACCTCGGGACAGTAAACTATGGCTACACCTTC
clone size: NA
V gene: TRBV9
D gene: TRBD1
J gene: TRBJ1-2

CDR3 protein: CASSDPGTDEQFF
CDR3 DNA: TGTGCCAGCAGTGATCCGGGAACGGATGAGCAGTTCTTC
clone size: NA
V gene: TRBV12-3/TRBV12-4
D gene: NA
J gene: TRBJ2-1

CDR3 protein: CASSIAGTASGNTIYF
CDR3 DNA: TGTGCCAGTAGTATCGCCGGGACAGCGTCTGGAAACACCATATATTTT
clone size: NA
V gene: TRBV19
D gene: TRBD1
J gene: TRBJ1-3

CDR3 protein: CASSRGGTGNTIYF
CDR3 DNA: TGTGCCAGCAGCCGCGGGGGGACCGGAAACACCATATATTTT
clone size: NA
V gene: TRBV28
D gene: NA
J gene: TRBJ1-3

CDR3 protein: CASSEEGLGGYIGTIYF
CDR3 DNA: TGTGCCAGCAGTGAAGAAGGACTCGGGGGGTATATAGGCACCATATATTTT
clone size: NA
V gene: TRBV2
D gene: NA
J gene: TRBJ1-3

CDR3 protein: CASKGQGANNSPLHF
CDR3 DNA: TGTGCCAGCAAAGGACAGGGGGCGAATAATTCACCCCTCCACTTT
clone size: NA
V gene: TRBV28
D gene: TRBD1
J gene: TRBJ1-6

CDR3 protein: CASTIREGLGYNEQFF
CDR3 DNA: TGTGCCAGCACCATACGGGAGGGCCTGGGGTACAATGAGCAGTTCTTC
clone size: once
V gene: TRBV7-8
D gene: TRBD2
J gene: TRBJ2-1

CDR3 protein: CASSPAGAEETQYF
CDR3 DNA: TGTGCCAGCAGCCCAGCGGGGGCTGAAGAGACCCAGTACTTC
clone size: NA
V gene: TRBV5-4
D gene: TRBD2
J gene: TRBJ2-5

CDR3 protein: CASSPGLATYNEQFF
CDR3 DNA: TGTGCCAGCAGCCCGGGACTAGCGACCTACAATGAGCAGTTCTTC
clone size: NA
V gene: TRBV7-9
D gene: TRBD2
J gene: TRBJ2-1

CDR3 protein: CASSPPGGLDSPLHF
CDR3 DNA: TGTGCCAGCTCACCACCGGGGGGTCTGGATTCACCCCTCCACTTT
clone size: NA
V gene: TRBV18
D gene: NA
J gene: TRBJ1-6

CDR3 protein: CASSLDSRATYEQYF
CDR3 DNA: TGTGCCAGCAGCCTAGACTCGCGGGCCACCTACGAGCAGTACTTC
clone size: NA
V gene: TRBV13
D gene: NA
J gene: TRBJ2-7

CDR3 protein: CASSSRDKETQYF
CDR3 DNA: TGTGCCAGCAGTTCACGGGACAAAGAGACCCAGTACTTC
clone size: NA
V gene: TRBV5-4
D gene: NA
J gene: TRBJ2-5

CDR3 protein: CASSSHGQGAPGTQYF
CDR3 DNA: TGTGCCAGCAGTTCCCACGGACAGGGGGCGCCGGGGACCCAGTACTTC
clone size: NA
V gene: TRBV28
D gene: TRBD1
J gene: TRBJ2-5

CDR3 protein: CASREAAGAGEQYF
CDR3 DNA: TGTGCCAGCAGAGAGGCCGCGGGGGCGGGCGAGCAGTACTTC
clone size: NA
V gene: TRBV28
D gene: NA
J gene: TRBJ2-7

CDR3 protein: CASSPREDPSYEQYF
CDR3 DNA: TGTGCCAGCAGTCCCCGAGAAGATCCCTCCTACGAGCAGTACTTC
clone size: NA
V gene: TRBV6-5
D gene: NA
J gene: TRBJ2-7

CDR3 protein: CASSFDRGSGYTF
CDR3 DNA: TGTGCCAGCAGCTTCGACAGGGGGTCTGGCTACACCTTC
clone size: NA
V gene: TRBV5-6
D gene: TRBD1
J gene: TRBJ1-2

CDR3 protein: CASSKARQPNQPQHF
CDR3 DNA: TGTGCCAGCAGCAAAGCGCGACAGCCCAATCAGCCCCAGCATTTT
clone size: NA
V gene: TRBV21-1
D gene: NA
J gene: TRBJ1-5

CDR3 protein: CASAETDRGRGTGELFF
CDR3 DNA: TGCGCCAGCGCCGAGACTGACAGGGGACGGGGCACCGGGGAGCTGTTTTTT
clone size: NA
V gene: TRBV5-1
D gene: TRBD1
J gene: TRBJ2-2

CDR3 protein: CASSSSPGLAIMDVEQFF
CDR3 DNA: TGTGCCAGCAGTTCATCCCCGGGACTAGCAATTATGGATGTTGAGCAGTTCTTC
clone size: once
V gene: TRBV27
D gene: TRBD2
J gene: TRBJ2-1

CDR3 protein: CAWSPGGSYEQYF
CDR3 DNA: TGTGCCTGGAGCCCCGGGGGGAGCTACGAGCAGTACTTC
clone size: NA
V gene: TRBV30
D gene: TRBD2
J gene: TRBJ2-7

CDR3 protein: CASSGGDNSPLHF
CDR3 DNA: TGTGCCAGCAGCGGGGGGGACAATTCACCCCTCCACTTT
clone size: once
V gene: TRBV7-3
D gene: NA
J gene: TRBJ1-6

CDR3 protein: CASSFGSNQPQHF
CDR3 DNA: TGTGCCAGCAGCTTCGGTAGCAATCAGCCCCAGCATTTT
clone size: once
V gene: TRBV7-2
D gene: NA
J gene: TRBJ1-5

CDR3 protein: CASSFSGGKETQYF
CDR3 DNA: TGTGCCAGCAGTTTTAGCGGGGGAAAAGAGACCCAGTACTTC
clone size: NA
V gene: TRBV2
D gene: TRBD2
J gene: TRBJ2-5

CDR3 protein: CASSPLGSGANVLTF
CDR3 DNA: TGTGCCAGCAGTCCCCTCGGCTCTGGGGCCAACGTCCTGACTTTC
clone size: few
V gene: TRBV27
D gene: NA
J gene: TRBJ2-6

CDR3 protein: CHGGRGLVTEAFF
CDR3 DNA: TGTCACGGGGGACGGGGACTTGTCACTGAAGCTTTCTTT
clone size: NA
V gene: TRBV19
D gene: NA
J gene: TRBJ1-1

CDR3 protein: CASSKAEEKVEQYF
CDR3 DNA: TGTGCCAGCAGCAAAGCGGAGGAAAAGGTCGAGCAGTACTTC
clone size: NA
V gene: TRBV21-1
D gene: NA
J gene: TRBJ2-7

CDR3 protein: CASSQPRGGVKGSPLHF
CDR3 DNA: TGTGCCAGCAGCCAACCCAGAGGGGGGGTGAAGGGTTCACCCCTCCACTTT
clone size: NA
V gene: TRBV4-2
D gene: NA
J gene: TRBJ1-6

CDR3 protein: CASSPRDRVSETQYF
CDR3 DNA: TGTGCCAGCAGTCCAAGGGACAGGGTCTCGGAGACCCAGTACTTC
clone size: NA
V gene: TRBV27
D gene: TRBD1
J gene: TRBJ2-5